This T cell receptor (beta chain) was observed in a study of type 1 regulatory T cells. V was pared by 5 bases and J by 0 bases, with 11 bases between. This CDR3 has 14 residues. Germline lookup yields CDR1 DFQATT and CDR2 SNEGSKA (reference sequence). In TCRdb, the reads were re-called with MiXCR into one record per CDR3 protein. The sample has 75,000 to 100,000 distinct CDR3 sequences; less than 40% are singletons. The clonotype was recovered from a human donor in good health. Material for sequencing was CD4+ T cells, either the whole sample or a sorted fraction (not recorded which). The genes are TRBV20-1 and TRBJ2-1, with D perhaps assigned TRBD1 or TRBD2 (6 bases each). CDR3 DNA: TGCAGTGCTGAGGAGGGGGGCTCCTACAATGAGCAGTTCTTC. This encodes CSAEEGGSYNEQFF.